The clone carrying this T cell receptor beta chain was recorded once. Data came from immunoSEQ multiplex PCR; TCRdb stores just in-frame clones and leaves some out. The sample has fewer than 80,000 clones; approximately 90% are singletons. The data belong to a study of blood T cell repertoires in COVID-19. Study summary: The United States, Italy and Spain supplied acute and convalescent COVID-19 samples. PBMCs, B-cell-depleted T cells, or T cells provided the cDNA or gDNA that made up the material.

The CDR3 loop spans 15 amino acids. Looked up from germline, CDR1 is SGHDT and CDR2 is YYEEEE. V dropped 3 bases and J dropped 4 bases, with 15 bases sitting between them. The chain carries TRBV5-6 and TRBJ2-3, with a possible D match to TRBD2 (5 bases). The source of this sequence is a human donor in a cohort sampled during active COVID-19. The sequencing sample was made of peripheral blood. CDR3 loop: CASSSGPAGADTQYF. As DNA, the CDR3 is TGTGCCAGCAGCTCCGGCCCGGCCGGGGCAGATACGCAGTATTTT.